A single sample is the source of the 25 T cell receptor beta chains below, sequenced in a study of cytomegalovirus exposure and HLA in healthy donors. The PCR employed 60 Vbeta primers together with 13 Jbeta primers. Only in-frame clones appear in the TCRdb table, and some are missing; sequencing was by immunoSEQ multiplex PCR. The sample has 150,000 to 200,000 clones; around 79% are singletons. The sample taken for sequencing was PBMCs. These receptors came from a man in his forties or fifties in good health and CMV-seropositive.

This chain connects TRBV6-5 to TRBJ1-4; D gene unclear. This CDR3 contains 14 residues. Trimming took off 5 bases at V and 3 bases at J, with 10 bases between the two ends. Germline CDR1 and CDR2: MNHEY and SVGAGI. CDR3 protein: CASSEVDSNEKLFF. CDR3 bases: TGTGCCAGCAGTGAAGTGGACTCTAATGAAAAACTGTTTTTT.

This rearrangement joins TRBV5-6 to TRBJ1-4, with 8 bases lining up with TRBD1. The CDR3 totals 14 residues. V gave up 0 bases and J gave up 8 bases; unmatched junction bases: 3. The germline V gene encodes CDR1 SGHDT and CDR2 YYEEEE. The CDR3, as DNA: TGTGCCAGCAGCTTGGGGACAGGGTCGGAAAAACTGTTTTTT. Translation gives CASSLGTGSEKLFF.

In its sample, this clone was seen a few times. CDR3 in amino acids: CSVEDWASGLATDTQYF. CDR3 in DNA: TGCAGCGTTGAAGATTGGGCTTCGGGATTGGCCACAGATACGCAGTATTTT. The chain combines TRBV29-1 with TRBJ2-3, with D tentatively TRBD2 (5 bases). The germline CDR1 and CDR2 sequences are SQVTM and ANQGSEA. The CDR3 runs to 17 residues. V was pared by 0 bases and J by 2 bases, with 18 bases between.

This clone was recorded once. Its ends do not fully match the called genes, so a read error is possible. The rearrangement joins TRBV7-9 to TRBJ1-5; D is unresolved. The CDR3 extends over 12 amino acids. CDR1 and CDR2 (germline): SEHNR, FQNEAQ (reference sequence). The CDR3 region is CSSSLGQQPQHF. The CDR3 bases are TGTTCCAGCAGCTTAGGGCAACAGCCCCAGCATTTT.

To note about this clone: Germline is not matched at one junction end, which may reflect a read error. This chain links TRBV7-9 with TRBJ2-7, with TRBD1 matching 7 bases. The CDR3 runs to 15 residues. CDR1 and CDR2 from the germline V gene are SEHNR and FQNEAQ (reference sequence). The CDR3 DNA reads TGTTCCAGCAGCTTAGGGCAACAGGGGAGCAACGAGCAGTACTTC. This gives the protein CSSSLGQQGSNEQYF.

V gene TRBV18 combines with J gene TRBJ2-1; D remains ambiguous. The CDR3 is 14 amino acids. Germline V gives CDR1 KGHSH, CDR2 LQKENI. V lost 4 bases, J lost 0 bases, and 7 bases lay in between. CDR3 sequence reads: CASSRGVSYNEQFF. CDR3 bases: TGTGCCAGCTCACGAGGCGTCTCCTACAATGAGCAGTTCTTC.

The V gene is TRBV4-1, the J gene TRBJ2-7, with 8 bases that match TRBD2. The ends lost 0 bases at V and 7 bases at J; junction bases unmatched: 8. The CDR3 sequence is 15 residues long. Germline V gene data show CDR1 as MGHRA and CDR2 as YSYEKL. The chain's CDR3 is CASSQESGGGLEQYF. The CDR3 DNA reads as TGCGCCAGCAGCCAAGAGAGCGGCGGGGGGCTGGAGCAGTACTTC.

The chain recombines TRBV13 with TRBJ1-6; D not certain. Trimming left V 5 bases short and J 3 bases short, with 8 bases between. The CDR3 is 14 amino acids. Germline lookup yields CDR1 PRHDT and CDR2 FYEKMQ (reference sequence). For the CDR3, the DNA is TGTGCCAGCAGCCCGAGAGACTATAATTCACCCCTCCACTTT. Translating it yields CASSPRDYNSPLHF.

This clone was picked up one time. The chain joins TRBV7-8 to TRBJ1-5; D gene uncertain. The germline CDR1 and CDR2 sequences are SGHVS and FQNEAQ. Trimming cost V 5 bases and J 4 bases, with 12 bases left between them. CDR3 length: 14 amino acids. The CDR3 loop reads CASSTTVENQPQHF. CDR3 bases: TGTGCCAGCAGCACCACAGTCGAAAATCAGCCCCAGCATTTT.

This clone was detected a few times. Its ends do not fully match the called genes, so a read error is possible. This sequence joins TRBV28 and TRBJ1-4; D possibly corresponds to TRBD1 (6 bases). This CDR3 has 11 residues. Germline V gene sequence: CDR1 MDHEN, CDR2 SYDVKM. In DNA, the CDR3 is TGTGCCAGCAGTTTAAATACAGGGAAGATTTTT. Amino acids: CASSLNTGKIF.

This clone was recorded only once. The chain uses TRBV6-1 and TRBJ2-1, with D maybe TRBD2 (5 bases). Trimming took off 0 bases at V and 4 bases at J, with 10 bases between the two ends. The CDR3 is 15 residues long. Germline V gene lookup returns CDR1 MNHNS and CDR2 SASEGT. The CDR3 loop reads CASSEAHGVYNEQFF. The CDR3 region has the DNA TGTGCCAGCAGTGAAGCGCACGGGGTGTACAATGAGCAGTTCTTC.

Regarding this clone: At one end the junction does not follow the germline gene, possibly because of a read error. Other DNA sequences of this sample code for an identical CDR3. The chain couples TRBV4-2 to TRBJ2-1; 8 bases line up with TRBD1. CDR1 LGHNA and CDR2 YNFKEQ come from the germline V gene. This CDR3 has 13 residues. The CDR3 nucleotides read TGTGCCAGTAGCCCGAAAACAGGGGGTGAGCAGTTCTTC. Its translation is CASSPKTGGEQFF.

V usage is TRBV6-6 and J usage is TRBJ2-7, with 7 bases that match TRBD2. The CDR3 loop spans 13 amino acids. Germline V gene sequence: CDR1 MNHNY, CDR2 SVGAGI (reference sequence). V lost 10 bases to trimming and J lost 4 bases; unmatched junction nucleotides: 10. Here the CDR3 reads CATLGGGFYEQYF. The CDR3 nucleotides are TGTGCCACCCTCGGGGGAGGGTTTTACGAGCAGTACTTC.

CDR3 bases: TGTGCCAGCAGTTACGCGAGGACAGCCTATGGCTACACCTTC. Its translation is CASSYARTAYGYTF. This sequence joins TRBV6-5 and TRBJ1-2, with D possibly TRBD1 on 6 matching bases. V shed 2 bases and J shed 4 bases, with 11 bases lying between them. Germline lookup yields CDR1 MNHEY and CDR2 SVGAGI. This CDR3 spans 14 amino acids.

The chain combines TRBV6-1 with TRBJ1-1; 9 nucleotides align to TRBD1. CDR1 is MNHNS and CDR2 is SASEGT in the germline V gene. J gave up 1 base and V 10 bases, and 7 bases lay outside the gene matches. This CDR3 contains 14 residues. The CDR3 DNA reads as TGTGCCACCGACAGGGGGAGCGAGAACACTGAAGCTTTCTTT. Amino acid sequence: CATDRGSENTEAFF.

This chain joins TRBV4-1 and TRBJ1-1; tentative D call: TRBD1 (6 bases). The CDR3 contains 14 residues. V was clipped by 4 bases and J by 1 base, with 10 bases between them. Per the germline V gene, CDR1 is MGHRA and CDR2 is YSYEKL. The CDR3 loop is CASSPRTANTEAFF. CDR3 nucleotide sequence: TGCGCCAGCAGCCCACGGACAGCGAACACTGAAGCTTTCTTT.

The chain joins TRBV4-1 to TRBJ1-5, with 7 nucleotides matching TRBD1. Trimming took 4 bases from V and 3 from J; bases not matched to a gene: 9. The CDR3 consists of 16 residues. CDR1 is MGHRA, CDR2 YSYEKL, per germline. In nucleotides, the CDR3 is TGCGCCAGCAGCCCCTCCCTGACAGGGATCAATCAGCCCCAGCATTTT. Its translation: CASSPSLTGINQPQHF.

The V and J genes are TRBV29-1 and TRBJ2-7; D is possibly TRBD2 (6 bases). The CDR3 sequence is 14 residues long. V lost 1 base, J lost 6 bases, and 16 bases lay in between. Germline CDR1 and CDR2: SQVTM and ANQGSEA. The CDR3 DNA reads as TGCAGCGTTGAAGGCCAGGGTGGCGGGACCGAGCAGTACTTC. It yields the protein CSVEGQGGGTEQYF.

V usage is TRBV28 and J usage is TRBJ2-1; D remains ambiguous. The germline V gene encodes CDR1 MDHEN and CDR2 SYDVKM. The CDR3 covers 13 residues. Trimming left V 2 bases short and J 10 bases short, with 12 bases between. In DNA form, the CDR3 reads TGTGCCAGCAGTTTACCCCCGGTCAGGGAGCAGTTCTTC. This gives the protein CASSLPPVREQFF.

The V gene is TRBV28, the J gene TRBJ1-1, with 8 positions matching TRBD1. CDR1 is MDHEN, CDR2 SYDVKM, per germline. After removal of 6 bases from V and 9 bases from J, the junction contained 6 bases not matched to a gene. The CDR3 contains 12 residues. CDR3 in DNA: TGTGCCAGCAGCGTAGGGACAGGCAAAGCTTTCTTT. It is translated as CASSVGTGKAFF.

The J gene is TRBJ2-3, the V gene TRBV4-1, with 12 bases that match TRBD2. The CDR3 sequence is 19 residues long. Germline V gene lookup returns CDR1 MGHRA and CDR2 YSYEKL. The ends lost 1 base at V and 5 bases at J; junction bases unmatched: 13. The CDR3 coding sequence is TGCGCCAGCAGCCAAGTGTGGTCTAGCGGGGGGGGGCTTCAAGATACGCAGTATTTT. Protein sequence: CASSQVWSSGGGLQDTQYF.

The gene calls are TRBV30 and TRBJ2-1; 11 nucleotides line up with TRBD2. The CDR3 has 13 residues. Germline V gene sequence: CDR1 GTSNPN, CDR2 SVGIG (reference sequence). V lost 4 bases, J lost 7 bases, and 3 bases stayed unmatched. The CDR3 protein is CAWKVAGGNEQFF. CDR3 nucleotides: TGTGCCTGGAAGGTAGCGGGGGGGAATGAGCAGTTCTTC.

The chain uses TRBV7-3 and TRBJ2-3, with D perhaps matching TRBD2 (5 bases). The germline V gene has CDR1 SGHTA and CDR2 FQGTGA. CDR3 length: 17 amino acids. V was pared by 4 bases and J by 4 bases, with 21 bases between. The CDR3 bases are TGTGCCAGCAGCTCAGCCCCGAGGTCTAGCTTTCCAGATACGCAGTATTTT. Translated: CASSSAPRSSFPDTQYF.

This rearrangement joins TRBV5-1 to TRBJ1-2; perhaps TRBD1 as D (6 bases). Germline CDR1 is SGHRS and CDR2 is YFSETQ. This CDR3 has 13 residues. V was trimmed by 7 bases and J by 3 bases, leaving 13 bases between them. DNA for the CDR3: TGCGCCAGCGGGAATGGACAGCACTATGGCTACACCTTC. Its translation is CASGNGQHYGYTF.

The chain has TRBV5-1 and TRBJ2-1; D unclear. Germline-derived CDR1 and CDR2 are SGHRS and YFSETQ. Trimming cost V 3 bases and J 5 bases, with 9 bases left between them. This CDR3 contains 13 residues. The CDR3, as DNA: TGCGCCAGCAGCTCCCGTATAGACAATGAGCAGTTCTTC. Residues: CASSSRIDNEQFF. Complete variable domain (other parts from reference TRBV5-1 and TRBJ2-1): KAGVTQTPRYLIKTRGQQVTLSCSPISGHRSVSWYQQTPGQGLQFLFEYFSETQRNKGNFPGRFSGRQFSNSRSEMNVSTLELGDSALYLCASSSRIDNEQFFGPGTRLTVL.